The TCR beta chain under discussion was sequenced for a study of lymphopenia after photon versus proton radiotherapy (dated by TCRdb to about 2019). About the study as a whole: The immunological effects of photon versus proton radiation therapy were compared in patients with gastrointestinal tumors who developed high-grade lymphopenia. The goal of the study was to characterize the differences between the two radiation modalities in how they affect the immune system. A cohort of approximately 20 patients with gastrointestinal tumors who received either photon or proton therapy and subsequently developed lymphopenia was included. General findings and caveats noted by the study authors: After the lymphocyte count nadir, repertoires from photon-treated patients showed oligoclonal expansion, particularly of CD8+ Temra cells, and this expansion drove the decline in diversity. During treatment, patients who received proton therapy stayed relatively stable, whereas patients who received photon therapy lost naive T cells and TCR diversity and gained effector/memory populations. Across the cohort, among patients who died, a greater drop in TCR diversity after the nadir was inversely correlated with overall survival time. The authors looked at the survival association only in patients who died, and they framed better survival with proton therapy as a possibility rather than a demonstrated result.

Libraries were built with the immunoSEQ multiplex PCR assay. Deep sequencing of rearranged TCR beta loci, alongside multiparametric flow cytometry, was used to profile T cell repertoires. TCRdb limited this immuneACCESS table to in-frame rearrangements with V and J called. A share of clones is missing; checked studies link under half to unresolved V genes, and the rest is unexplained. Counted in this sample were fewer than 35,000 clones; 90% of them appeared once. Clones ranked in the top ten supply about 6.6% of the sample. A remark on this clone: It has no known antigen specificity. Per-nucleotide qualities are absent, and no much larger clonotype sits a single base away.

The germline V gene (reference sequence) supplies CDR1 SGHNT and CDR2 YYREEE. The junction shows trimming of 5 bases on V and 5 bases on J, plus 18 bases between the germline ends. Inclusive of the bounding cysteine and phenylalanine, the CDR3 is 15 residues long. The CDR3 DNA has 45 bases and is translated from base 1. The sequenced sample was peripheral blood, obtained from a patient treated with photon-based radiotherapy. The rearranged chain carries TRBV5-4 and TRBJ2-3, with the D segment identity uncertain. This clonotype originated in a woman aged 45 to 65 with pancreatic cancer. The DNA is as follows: TGTGCCAGCAGTGGCGACCTTTTTGGGGTAGATACGCAGTATTTT. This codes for CASSGDLFGVDTQYF.